The rows below give T cell receptor beta chains drawn from one sample of a study of cytomegalovirus exposure and HLA in healthy donors. This table comes from immunoSEQ multiplex PCR, and its TCRdb copy is limited to in-frame clones, with some not included. The table includes under 200,000 clones, roughly 80% detected once. Source material: PBMCs. All receptors derive from a male donor in good health and CMV-seropositive. Each CDR3 is given with its conserved first and last residue. D genes are given only for firm matches.

v_gene	d_gene	len	j_gene	CDR3nt	CDR3aa
TRBV5-1	TRBD2	17	TRBJ2-1	TGCGCCAGCAGCTCTGGACTAGCGGGCTTCTTGGGCAATGAGCAGTTCTTC	CASSSGLAGFLGNEQFF
TRBV19	NA	14	TRBJ1-3	TGTGCCAGTAGTAGCGGAAGCTCTGGAAACACCATATATTTT	CASSSGSSGNTIYF
TRBV19	NA	18	TRBJ1-5	TGTGCCAGTACCAACCGGGGGGTAGGGGTCCTCGGCAATCAGCCCCAGCATTTT	CASTNRGVGVLGNQPQHF
TRBV7-2	TRBD2	15	TRBJ2-3	TGTGCCAGCAGCTTACGGCGGGGGGTCACAGATACGCAGTATTTT	CASSLRRGVTDTQYF
TRBV7-9	TRBD1	16	TRBJ2-1	TGTGCCAGCAGCTTAGAAGGGACAGGGGGCATAAATGAGCAGTTCTTC	CASSLEGTGGINEQFF
TRBV6-1	NA	15	TRBJ2-2	TGTGCCAGCGGATGGGGAGGTTCGAACACCGGGGAGCTGTTTTTT	CASGWGGSNTGELFF
TRBV7-9	TRBD1	14	TRBJ1-2	TGTGCCAGCACCCCCCAGGGGGCAGGGGATGGCTACACCTTC	CASTPQGAGDGYTF
TRBV7-9	TRBD2	15	TRBJ2-1	TGTGCCAGCAGCCGCGGGACTAGGTCTTACAATGAGCAGTTCTTC	CASSRGTRSYNEQFF
TRBV4-3	NA	16	TRBJ1-1	TGCGCCAGCAGCCAAGAGGGAGGAGGGGTTGACACTGAAGCTTTCTTT	CASSQEGGGVDTEAFF
TRBV15	NA	15	TRBJ1-6	TGTGCCACCAGCAGAGAAAAGGCAACGGGTTCACCCCTCCACTTT	CATSREKATGSPLHF
TRBV29-1	NA	12	TRBJ1-1	TGCAGCGCGGACACAATGAACACTGAAGCTTTCTTT	CSADTMNTEAFF
TRBV11-2	TRBD1	12	TRBJ1-1	TGTGCCAGCAGCACCGGGACAGCTGAAGCTTTCTTT	CASSTGTAEAFF
TRBV28	TRBD1	16	TRBJ1-5	TGTGCCAGCAGCGGCTCGGGACAGGGGGCTTATCAGCCCCAGCATTTT	CASSGSGQGAYQPQHF
TRBV30	NA	16	TRBJ1-1	TGTGCCTGGAGCCCTTTGTGGGGCTCCATGAACACTGAAGCTTTCTTT	CAWSPLWGSMNTEAFF